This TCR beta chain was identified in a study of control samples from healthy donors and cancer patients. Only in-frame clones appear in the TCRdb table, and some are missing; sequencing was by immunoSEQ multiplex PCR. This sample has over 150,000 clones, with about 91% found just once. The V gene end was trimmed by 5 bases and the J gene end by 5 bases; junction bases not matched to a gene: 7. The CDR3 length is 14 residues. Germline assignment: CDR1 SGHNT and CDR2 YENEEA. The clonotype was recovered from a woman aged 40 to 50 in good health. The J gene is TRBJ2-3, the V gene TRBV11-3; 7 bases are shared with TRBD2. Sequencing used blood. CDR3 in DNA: TGTGCCAGCAGCCTGGGGCGGGGGAAAGATACGCAGTATTTT. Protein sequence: CASSLGRGKDTQYF. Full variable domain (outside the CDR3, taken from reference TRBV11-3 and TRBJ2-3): EAGVVQSPRYKIIEKKQPVAFWCNPISGHNTLYWYLQNLGQGPELLIRYENEEAVDDSQLPKDRFSAERLKGVDSTLKIQPAELGDSAVYLCASSLGRGKDTQYFGPGTRLTVL.